Listed below are T cell receptor beta chains from one sample, sequenced in a study of cytomegalovirus exposure and HLA in healthy donors. Method: immunoSEQ multiplex PCR; TCRdb's copy keeps in-frame clones and lacks some. Altogether 85,000 to 100,000 clones are present, 60% to 85% being singletons, with the ten largest covering over 15%. Source material: PBMCs. These receptors all come from a man aged 55 to 70 in good health and CMV-seropositive. The CDR3 runs from the conserved cysteine through the conserved F or W. The order of the fields is J gene, D gene, clone size, V gene, CDR3 protein, CDR3 DNA. D genes are given only for firm matches. Size is omitted from some rows. Given values are once, few, many or a class for expanded clones.

TRBJ1-2 | . | . | TRBV19 | CASSQLNREEDGYTF | TGTGCCAGTTCGCAGTTGAATCGGGAGGAGGATGGCTACACCTTC
TRBJ2-2 | . | . | TRBV18 | CASSPIPFRANTGELFF | TGTGCCAGCTCACCGATCCCCTTCAGGGCGAACACCGGGGAGCTGTTTTTT
TRBJ2-2 | . | . | TRBV6-5 | CASSYVGAGELFF | TGTGCCAGCAGTTACGTAGGGGCCGGGGAGCTGTTTTTT
TRBJ1-1 | . | . | TRBV6-1 | CASSDKKGVRAFF | TGTGCCAGCAGTGATAAAAAAGGAGTGAGGGCTTTCTTT
TRBJ1-5 | . | . | TRBV7-3 | CASSLTGYNQPQHF | TGTGCCAGCAGCTTAACCGGGTACAATCAGCCCCAGCATTTT
TRBJ2-3 | . | . | TRBV7-2 | CASSLGADPGDTQYF | TGTGCCAGCAGCTTAGGGGCAGACCCGGGGGATACGCAGTATTTT
TRBJ2-2 | . | once | TRBV29-1 | CSVEDKSGELFF | TGCAGCGTTGAAGACAAATCCGGGGAGCTGTTTTTT
TRBJ2-7 | . | few | TRBV6-5 | CASNPKGRLYEQYF | TGTGCCAGCAACCCGAAGGGGCGGCTCTACGAGCAGTACTTC
TRBJ2-1 | TRBD2 | . | TRBV5-1 | CASTSGGPSNEQFF | TGCGCCAGCACTAGCGGGGGGCCATCCAATGAGCAGTTCTTC
TRBJ2-7 | . | . | TRBV28 | CASSSSVGLSAYEQYF | TGTGCCAGCAGTTCCAGCGTAGGACTATCAGCCTACGAGCAGTACTTC
TRBJ1-6 | TRBD1 | . | TRBV27 | CASRTGLRYNSPLHF | TGTGCCAGCAGGACAGGGCTGCGCTATAATTCACCCCTCCACTTT
TRBJ2-5 | TRBD1 | . | TRBV4-1 | CASSQEGQGGYQETQYF | TGCGCCAGCAGCCAAGAGGGACAGGGTGGATACCAAGAGACCCAGTACTTC
TRBJ2-3 | . | . | TRBV19 | CASSINGGLTDTQYF | TGTGCCAGTAGTATAAATGGGGGCCTCACAGATACGCAGTATTTT
TRBJ1-3 | TRBD1 | . | TRBV4-2 | CASSQGTGPGNTIYF | TGTGCCAGCAGCCAAGGGACAGGCCCTGGAAACACCATATATTTT
TRBJ2-3 | . | . | TRBV10-1 | CASSGGRKDTQYF | TGCGCCAGCAGTGGGGGGAGGAAAGATACGCAGTATTTT
TRBJ1-1 | . | once | TRBV5-8 | CASSLDRASLNTEAFF | TGTGCCAGCAGCTTGGACAGGGCCTCTTTGAACACTGAAGCTTTCTTT
TRBJ2-2 | TRBD2 | . | TRBV11-2 | CASRPPGRTTITGELFF | TGTGCCAGCAGACCCCCCGGGAGGACTACCATCACCGGGGAGCTGTTTTTT
TRBJ2-3 | TRBD2 | . | TRBV5-1 | CASHYSGAGTDTQYF | TGCGCCAGTCATTATAGCGGGGCGGGCACAGATACGCAGTATTTT
TRBJ1-1 | TRBD1 | . | TRBV14 | CASSQVGINRGLNTEAFF | TGTGCCAGCAGCCAAGTTGGGATAAACAGGGGGCTGAACACTGAAGCTTTCTTT
TRBJ1-1 | TRBD1 | . | TRBV27 | CASSLGQGATEAFF | TGTGCCAGCAGTTTGGGACAGGGGGCCACTGAAGCTTTCTTT
TRBJ2-7 | . | . | TRBV14 | CASSQIRGRFISYEQYF | TGTGCCAGCAGCCAAATAAGGGGCAGGTTCATCTCCTACGAGCAGTACTTC
TRBJ2-1 | TRBD2 | few | TRBV9 | CASSVASGGLGNEQFF | TGTGCCAGCAGCGTAGCAAGCGGGGGCCTAGGGAATGAGCAGTTCTTC
TRBJ1-1 | TRBD1 | . | TRBV28 | CASSLRTGIPRGAFF | TGTGCCAGCAGTTTGAGGACAGGCATCCCGCGAGGCGCTTTCTTT
TRBJ2-1 | . | once | TRBV19 | CASSHWGFPNNEQFF | TGTGCCAGTAGCCATTGGGGCTTCCCGAACAATGAGCAGTTCTTC
TRBJ2-1 | . | few | TRBV5-4 | CASRVSGTGDEQFF | TGTGCCAGCAGGGTATCGGGAACGGGGGATGAGCAGTTCTTC
TRBJ2-3 | . | . | TRBV9 | CASSVSGQPTDTQYF | TGTGCCAGCAGCGTAAGTGGACAGCCCACAGATACGCAGTATTTT
TRBJ2-7 | . | . | TRBV4-1 | CASSQRPPFEQYF | TGCGCCAGCAGCCAGCGCCCTCCGTTCGAGCAGTACTTC
TRBJ2-2 | TRBD1 | . | TRBV29-1 | CSVAVTGLSGELFF | TGCAGCGTTGCCGTGACAGGGTTATCCGGGGAGCTGTTTTTT
TRBJ2-3 | TRBD1 | . | TRBV7-9 | CASRLTGGRTDTQYF | TGTGCCAGCAGATTGACAGGGGGCAGAACAGATACGCAGTATTTT
TRBJ2-2 | TRBD1 | . | TRBV2 | CASSGQGKNTGELFF | TGTGCCAGCAGTGGACAGGGGAAGAACACCGGGGAGCTGTTTTTT
TRBJ1-6 | TRBD1 | . | TRBV9 | CASSPRPTGQDSPLHF | TGTGCCAGCAGCCCGCGCCCGACAGGGCAGGATTCACCCCTCCACTTT
TRBJ2-7 | TRBD2 | . | TRBV5-4 | CASSLEHSGGARGEQYF | TGTGCCAGCAGCTTGGAGCATAGCGGGGGGGCGAGAGGCGAGCAGTACTTC
TRBJ2-5 | TRBD2 | . | TRBV19 | CASSIGGGVQETQYF | TGTGCCAGTAGTATAGGGGGAGGGGTTCAAGAGACCCAGTACTTC
TRBJ1-4 | TRBD1 | . | TRBV19 | CASMKSGTGPGKLFF | TGTGCCAGTATGAAGTCCGGGACAGGGCCCGGGAAACTGTTTTTT
TRBJ2-3 | TRBD2 | . | TRBV5-4 | CTSSLSGGYTRKRTDTQYF | TGTACCAGCAGCCTTAGCGGGGGCTATACCCGAAAACGCACAGATACGCAGTATTTT
TRBJ1-2 | TRBD1 | few | TRBV9 | CASSVEGTGWYGYTF | TGTGCCAGCAGCGTAGAAGGGACAGGGTGGTATGGCTACACCTTC
TRBJ2-2 | . | . | TRBV5-5 | CASSLEPGTGELFF | TGTGCCAGCAGCTTGGAACCAGGGACCGGGGAGCTGTTTTTT
TRBJ1-2 | TRBD1 | . | TRBV6-6 | CASSYPQGAYGYTF | TGTGCCAGCAGTTACCCTCAGGGGGCCTATGGCTACACCTTC
TRBJ1-4 | . | . | TRBV5-1 | CASSLEGQGEKLFF | TGCGCCAGCAGCTTGGAGGGACAAGGAGAAAAACTGTTTTTT
TRBJ1-1 | . | few | TRBV6-1 | CASTPEGNTEAFF | TGTGCCAGCACCCCCGAGGGGAACACTGAAGCTTTCTTT
TRBJ1-5 | . | . | TRBV19 | CASSIFGRGYSNQPQHF | TGTGCCAGTAGTATATTTGGTAGGGGCTATAGCAATCAGCCCCAGCATTTT
TRBJ1-3 | . | . | TRBV30 | CAWSPTGTIYF | TGTGCCTGGAGCCCGACTGGCACCATATATTTT
TRBJ2-1 | . | . | TRBV5-4 | CASSAEPAAYNEQFF | TGTGCCAGCAGCGCTGAGCCCGCGGCCTACAATGAGCAGTTCTTC
TRBJ1-3 | . | . | TRBV7-8 | CASSSLGRAAGNTIYF | TGTGCCAGCAGCTCCCTTGGGAGGGCAGCAGGAAACACCATATATTTT
TRBJ1-3 | . | few | TRBV7-6 | CASSLTQISGNTIYF | TGTGCCAGCAGCTTAACACAGATCTCTGGAAACACCATATATTTT
TRBJ2-7 | . | . | TRBV6-1 | CASSENSAPSYEQYF | TGTGCCAGCAGTGAAAACAGTGCCCCTTCCTACGAGCAGTACTTC
TRBJ2-1 | TRBD1 | . | TRBV7-2 | CASNPGQGFGEQFF | TGTGCCAGCAACCCCGGACAGGGTTTTGGTGAGCAGTTCTTC
TRBJ2-1 | TRBD2 | . | TRBV5-1 | CASSLGSSGGTDEQFF | TGCGCCAGCAGCTTGGGCTCTAGCGGGGGTACGGATGAGCAGTTCTTC
TRBJ2-7 | . | . | TRBV21-1 | CASSKVPGPYEQYF | TGTGCCAGCAGCAAAGTTCCAGGGCCCTACGAGCAGTACTTC
TRBJ1-4 | . | . | TRBV18 | CASTSGGTNEKLFF | TGTGCCAGCACATCGGGGGGTACTAATGAAAAACTGTTTTTT
TRBJ1-6 | TRBD1 | . | TRBV7-6 | CASSPDRDNSPLHF | TGTGCCAGCAGCCCGGACAGGGATAATTCACCCCTCCACTTT